These T cell receptor beta chains were read from a single sample in a study of technical replicates of blood from a handful of donors. Data came from immunoSEQ multiplex PCR; TCRdb stores just in-frame clones and leaves some out. The table has over 60,000 clones, about 92% seen once. The specimen sequenced was T cells isolated from PBMCs. The receptors derive from a human donor in good health. The CDR3 runs from the conserved cysteine through the conserved F or W. The D gene is left open where the match is weak. Rows may omit the clone size; those that give it use once, few, many or a size class.

clone_size	j_call	v_call	d_call	cdr3_aa	cdr3_nt
.	TRBJ2-7	TRBV27	.	CASSLRHTGPYEQYF	TGTGCCAGCAGTTTACGACATACTGGCCCCTACGAGCAGTACTTC
few	TRBJ1-1	TRBV29-1	.	CSVEQGAFF	TGCAGCGTTGAACAGGGAGCTTTCTTT
.	TRBJ2-7	TRBV28	.	CASSSSRTGTYEQYF	TGTGCCAGCTCTTCCTCCCGGACGGGGACCTACGAGCAGTACTTC
.	TRBJ1-4	TRBV10-1	.	CASSDGREAEKLFF	TGCGCCAGCAGTGACGGCCGGGAAGCTGAAAAACTGTTTTTT
.	TRBJ2-3	TRBV7-6	.	CASSFGGPQSTDTQYF	TGTGCCAGCAGCTTTGGCGGCCCTCAAAGCACAGATACGCAGTATTTT
.	TRBJ2-7	TRBV6-5	TRBD1	CASRGQGYYEQYF	TGTGCCAGCAGAGGACAGGGTTACTACGAGCAGTACTTC
.	TRBJ2-7	TRBV5-6	TRBD2	CASSWSGGFSIDEQYF	TGTGCCAGCAGCTGGAGCGGGGGTTTTTCTATCGACGAGCAGTACTTC
.	TRBJ1-2	TRBV5-1	TRBD1	CASSSDSTQGAPYNYGYTF	TGCGCCAGCAGCTCCGACTCGACGCAGGGGGCCCCTTATAACTATGGCTACACCTTC
.	TRBJ1-1	TRBV5-8	.	CASSRDLRGGRAFF	TGTGCCAGCAGCCGGGACCTCAGGGGCGGCCGGGCTTTCTTT
.	TRBJ1-1	TRBV6-1	.	CASSAPVEQGKAFF	TGTGCCAGCAGTGCTCCAGTTGAACAGGGAAAAGCTTTCTTT
.	TRBJ2-7	TRBV6-6	.	CASSSLSPGEQYF	TGTGCCAGCAGCTCCCTGTCCCCCGGCGAGCAGTACTTC
.	TRBJ1-5	TRBV6-5	TRBD1	CASSRTGGFDQPQHF	TGTGCCAGCAGTAGGACAGGGGGATTCGATCAGCCCCAGCATTTT
once	TRBJ2-7	TRBV13	.	CASRNRPLTGNSYEQYF	TGTGCCAGCCGAAATAGGCCCCTAACAGGGAACTCCTACGAGCAGTACTTC
.	TRBJ2-7	TRBV27	.	CASSFSSSYEQYF	TGTGCCAGCAGTTTTTCTAGCTCCTACGAGCAGTACTTC
.	TRBJ2-7	TRBV11-3	TRBD2	CASSLGLLAGGLYEQYF	TGTGCCAGCAGCTTAGGGTTACTAGCGGGGGGTCTCTACGAGCAGTACTTC
.	TRBJ2-5	TRBV7-2	.	CASSLAVHSQETQYF	TGTGCCAGCAGCTTAGCGGTTCACAGCCAAGAGACCCAGTACTTC
.	TRBJ1-5	TRBV6-5	TRBD1	CASSYADRGIQPQHF	TGTGCCAGCAGTTACGCGGACAGGGGAATTCAGCCCCAGCATTTT
.	TRBJ1-5	TRBV4-1	TRBD1	CASSRQGGNSNQPQHF	TGCGCCAGCAGCCGACAGGGGGGAAATAGCAATCAGCCCCAGCATTTT
once	TRBJ1-4	TRBV2	TRBD1	CASSDRAGTGDRVVEKLFF	TGTGCCAGCAGTGATCGAGCCGGGACAGGGGATAGAGTGGTTGAAAAACTGTTTTTT
.	TRBJ2-7	TRBV28	.	CASSSMDTHEQYF	TGTGCCAGCAGTTCCATGGACACCCACGAGCAGTACTTC
.	TRBJ2-1	TRBV27	TRBD2	CASSILSGTSGSPYNEQFF	TGTGCCAGCAGTATACTATCCGGGACTAGCGGGAGCCCCTACAATGAGCAGTTCTTC
.	TRBJ2-5	TRBV19	.	CASSIVLDGGSEETQYF	TGTGCCAGTAGTATAGTTTTAGATGGAGGCTCTGAAGAGACCCAGTACTTC
once	TRBJ2-3	TRBV27	.	CASSSGTGPPDTQYF	TGTGCCAGCAGTTCAGGGACTGGCCCCCCAGATACGCAGTATTTT
.	TRBJ2-1	TRBV27	.	CASIKESSYNEQFF	TGTGCCAGCATTAAGGAGAGCTCCTACAATGAGCAGTTCTTC
.	TRBJ2-2	TRBV5-6	.	CASSLVAHTGELFF	TGTGCCAGCAGCTTGGTGGCACACACCGGGGAGCTGTTTTTT
.	TRBJ1-2	TRBV11-3	.	CASSFTTYGYTF	TGTGCCAGCAGCTTTACAACCTATGGCTACACCTTC
.	TRBJ2-4	TRBV5-1	TRBD1	CASSLGQGATKNIQYF	TGCGCCAGCAGCTTGGGTCAGGGGGCGACCAAAAACATTCAGTACTTC
.	TRBJ2-7	TRBV11-3	TRBD2	CASSLVTSGAYEQYF	TGTGCCAGCAGCTTAGTTACTAGCGGGGCATACGAGCAGTACTTC
.	TRBJ2-3	TRBV10-1	.	CASSESQGTDTQYF	TGCGCCAGCAGTGAGTCGCAGGGCACAGATACGCAGTATTTT
.	TRBJ1-1	TRBV7-6	TRBD1	CASSPGQGETEAFF	TGTGCCAGCAGCCCCGGACAGGGAGAGACTGAAGCTTTCTTT
.	TRBJ2-1	TRBV7-3	TRBD2	CASSTRSGGGAGEQFF	TGTGCCAGCAGCACACGCAGCGGCGGGGGGGCCGGTGAGCAGTTCTTC
.	TRBJ2-3	TRBV15	.	CATSRGEATDTQYF	TGTGCCACCAGCAGAGGAGAGGCCACAGATACGCAGTATTTT
.	TRBJ2-3	TRBV29-1	TRBD2	CSVAGLYTDTQYF	TGCAGCGTTGCGGGACTATATACAGATACGCAGTATTTT
.	TRBJ2-7	TRBV6-1	.	CASSENVGGGYEQYF	TGTGCCAGCAGTGAAAATGTCGGCGGCGGCTACGAGCAGTACTTC
.	TRBJ2-6	TRBV28	.	CASSRETGPGANVLTF	TGTGCCAGCAGTCGGGAAACAGGGCCTGGGGCCAACGTCCTGACTTTC
.	TRBJ2-1	TRBV7-8	TRBD2	CASSPGTTYNEQFF	TGTGCCAGCAGCCCCGGGACTACGTACAATGAGCAGTTCTTC
once	TRBJ1-2	TRBV10-1	TRBD1	CASSEQTGLGYGYTF	TGCGCCAGCAGTGAGCAGACAGGGCTGGGCTATGGCTACACCTTC
few	TRBJ1-2	TRBV6-5	TRBD1	CASSYSGGDYGYTF	TGTGCCAGCAGTTACTCAGGGGGCGACTATGGCTACACCTTC
.	TRBJ1-5	TRBV19	TRBD1	CASSIEGQGTQPQHF	TGTGCCAGTAGTATAGAGGGACAGGGTACTCAGCCCCAGCATTTT
.	TRBJ1-4	TRBV5-6	.	CASSFFQGGSSEKLFF	TGTGCCAGCAGCTTTTTTCAGGGAGGGAGTAGTGAAAAACTGTTTTTT
.	TRBJ2-7	TRBV14	TRBD1	CASSQGRTGPF	TGTGCCAGCAGCCAAGGTAGGACAGGTCCCTTC
.	TRBJ2-2	TRBV29-1	TRBD2	CSVGTSGRLPGELFF	TGCAGCGTGGGGACTAGCGGGAGATTGCCCGGGGAGCTGTTTTTT
.	TRBJ1-1	TRBV2	.	CATGEGENTEAFF	TGTGCCACCGGGGAGGGGGAGAACACTGAAGCTTTCTTT
.	TRBJ2-7	TRBV6-1	.	CASNGFKRLSYEQYF	TGTGCCAGCAACGGGTTTAAGAGACTTTCGTACGAGCAGTACTTC
once	TRBJ1-2	TRBV5-1	.	CASSLSQGTDGYTF	TGCGCCAGCAGCTTGTCACAGGGAACGGATGGCTACACCTTC
once	TRBJ2-3	TRBV6-5	.	CASTPGSTLTDTQYF	TGTGCCAGCACCCCCGGGAGTACCCTCACAGATACGCAGTATTTT
.	TRBJ2-5	TRBV7-3	.	CASSAIEGETQYF	TGTGCCAGCAGCGCAATTGAGGGAGAGACCCAGTACTTC
.	TRBJ2-7	TRBV7-8	.	CASSFRQIGSYEQYF	TGTGCCAGCAGTTTCCGACAGATTGGATCCTACGAGCAGTACTTC
.	TRBJ2-3	TRBV6-1	.	CASIQDRSLTDTQYF	TGTGCCAGTATCCAGGACAGATCGCTCACAGATACGCAGTATTTT
.	TRBJ1-5	TRBV28	.	CASRLSGTRNSNQPQHF	TGTGCCAGCAGGCTATCCGGGACAAGAAATAGCAATCAGCCCCAGCATTTT
.	TRBJ1-2	TRBV29-1	TRBD1	CSVGDSTNYGYTF	TGCAGCGTCGGGGACAGCACTAACTATGGCTACACCTTC
.	TRBJ1-1	TRBV11-2	TRBD1	CASSLDLWGAGGTEAFF	TGTGCCAGCAGCTTAGATCTGTGGGGGGCAGGGGGCACTGAAGCTTTCTTT
.	TRBJ1-2	TRBV7-2	TRBD1	CASTIKTGDYGYTF	TGTGCCAGCACCATAAAGACAGGGGACTATGGCTACACCTTC
.	TRBJ2-3	TRBV6-4	TRBD2	CASRKSSGGPTDTQYF	TGTGCCAGCCGAAAATCTAGCGGGGGACCCACAGATACGCAGTATTTT